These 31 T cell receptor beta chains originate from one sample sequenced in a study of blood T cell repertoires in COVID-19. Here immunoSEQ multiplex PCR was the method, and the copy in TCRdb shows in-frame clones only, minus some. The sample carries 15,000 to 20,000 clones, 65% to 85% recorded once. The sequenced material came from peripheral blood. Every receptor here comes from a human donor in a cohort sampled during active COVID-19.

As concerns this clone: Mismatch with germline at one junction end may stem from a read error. In DNA, the CDR3 is TGTGCCAGCAGGTTAGGAGGAGTCGAAAAACTGTTTTTT. Protein product: CASRLGGVEKLFF. V gene TRBV12-3 or TRBV12-4 combines with J gene TRBJ1-4; no reliable D call. The CDR3 runs to 13 residues.

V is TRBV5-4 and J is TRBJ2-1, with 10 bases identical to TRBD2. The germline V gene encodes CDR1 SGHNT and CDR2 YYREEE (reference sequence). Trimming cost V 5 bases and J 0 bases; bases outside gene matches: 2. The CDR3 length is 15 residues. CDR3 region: CASRRTSGSYNEQFF. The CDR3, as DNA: TGTGCCAGCAGACGGACTAGCGGCTCCTACAATGAGCAGTTCTTC.

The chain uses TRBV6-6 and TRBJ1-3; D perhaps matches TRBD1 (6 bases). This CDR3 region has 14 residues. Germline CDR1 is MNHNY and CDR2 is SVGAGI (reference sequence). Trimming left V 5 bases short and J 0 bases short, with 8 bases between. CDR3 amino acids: CASSRTVSGNTIYF. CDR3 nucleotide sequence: TGTGCCAGCAGTCGGACAGTCTCTGGAAACACCATATATTTT.

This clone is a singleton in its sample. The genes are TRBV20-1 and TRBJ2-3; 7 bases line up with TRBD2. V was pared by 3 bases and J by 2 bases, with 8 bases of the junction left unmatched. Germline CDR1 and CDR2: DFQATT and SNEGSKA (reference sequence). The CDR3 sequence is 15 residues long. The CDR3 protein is CSASSASGLTDTQYF. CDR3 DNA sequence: TGCAGTGCTAGTAGCGCTAGCGGACTCACAGATACGCAGTATTTT.

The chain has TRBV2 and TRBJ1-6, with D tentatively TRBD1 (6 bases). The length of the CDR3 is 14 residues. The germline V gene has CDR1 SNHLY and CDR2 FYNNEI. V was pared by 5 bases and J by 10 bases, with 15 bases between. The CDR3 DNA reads TGTGCCAGCAGTACCGGTAGGGGGGGGTCACCCCTCCACTTT. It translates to CASSTGRGGSPLHF.

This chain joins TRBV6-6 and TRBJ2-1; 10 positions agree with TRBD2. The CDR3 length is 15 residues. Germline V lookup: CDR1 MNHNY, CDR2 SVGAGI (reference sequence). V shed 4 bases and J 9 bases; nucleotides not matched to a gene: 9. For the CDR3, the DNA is TGTGCCAGCAGTTCCGGGACTAGCGAGACGGGTGAGCAGTTCTTC. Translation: CASSSGTSETGEQFF.

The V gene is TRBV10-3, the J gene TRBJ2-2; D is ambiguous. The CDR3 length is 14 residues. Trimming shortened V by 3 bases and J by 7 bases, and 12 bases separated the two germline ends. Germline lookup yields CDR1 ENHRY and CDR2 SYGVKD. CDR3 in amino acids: CAISDRSQSGELFF. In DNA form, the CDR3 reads TGTGCCATCAGTGACCGGTCCCAAAGCGGGGAGCTGTTTTTT.

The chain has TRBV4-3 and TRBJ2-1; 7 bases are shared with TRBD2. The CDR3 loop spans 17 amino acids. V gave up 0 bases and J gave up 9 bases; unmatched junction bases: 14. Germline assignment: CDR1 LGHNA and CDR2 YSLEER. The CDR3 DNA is TGCGCCAGCAGCCAAGATGTTCTGGGGGAGGGTTCGGCTGAGCAGTTCTTC. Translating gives CASSQDVLGEGSAEQFF.

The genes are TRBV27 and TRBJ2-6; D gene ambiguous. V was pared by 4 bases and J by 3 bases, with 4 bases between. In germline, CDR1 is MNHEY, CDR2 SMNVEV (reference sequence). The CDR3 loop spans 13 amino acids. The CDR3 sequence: CASSSFGANVLTF. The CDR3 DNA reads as TGTGCCAGCAGTTCCTTTGGGGCCAACGTCCTGACTTTC.

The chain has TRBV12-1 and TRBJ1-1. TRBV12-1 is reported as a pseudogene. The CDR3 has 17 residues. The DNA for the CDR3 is TGTGCCAGCTCGAGTCCCCCCTCTCACTGGAGTGGAACTGAAGCTTTCTTT. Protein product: CASSSPPSHWSGTEAFF.

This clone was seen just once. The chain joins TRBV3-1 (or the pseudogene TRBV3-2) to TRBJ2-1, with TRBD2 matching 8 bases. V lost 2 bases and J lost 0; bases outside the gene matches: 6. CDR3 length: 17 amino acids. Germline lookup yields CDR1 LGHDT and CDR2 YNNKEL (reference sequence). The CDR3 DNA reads TGTGCCAGCAGCCAAAGCCCCGGGAGGGTCTCCTACAATGAGCAGTTCTTC. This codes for CASSQSPGRVSYNEQFF.

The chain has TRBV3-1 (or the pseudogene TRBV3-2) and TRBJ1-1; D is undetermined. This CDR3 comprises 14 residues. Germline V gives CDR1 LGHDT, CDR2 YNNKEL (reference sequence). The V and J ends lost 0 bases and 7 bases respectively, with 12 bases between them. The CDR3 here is CASSQDLRRGEAFF. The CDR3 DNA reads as TGTGCCAGCAGCCAAGATCTCCGGCGGGGTGAAGCTTTCTTT.

The CDR3 nucleotides read TGTGCCACCAAAGTCTCCAGGGTTTCCCCGGAAATTGGCGAGCAGTTCTTC. Translated: CATKVSRVSPEIGEQFF. The V call is TRBV24-1, the J call TRBJ2-1; a possible D gene is TRBD1 (5 bases). The CDR3 is 17 residues long. Germline CDR1 KGHDR, CDR2 SFDVKD. V dropped 8 bases and J dropped 10 bases, with 29 bases sitting between them.

The chain's CDR3 is CASSHRSLAVVADTQYF. The CDR3 coding sequence is TGCGCCAGCAGTCACCGGTCACTAGCGGTGGTGGCAGATACGCAGTATTTT. The genes are TRBV23-1 and TRBJ2-3; 8 bases are a match to TRBD2. TRBV23-1 is an ORF, and what it does is uncertain. This CDR3 spans 17 amino acids. After removal of 3 bases from V and 4 bases from J, the junction contained 12 bases not matched to a gene.

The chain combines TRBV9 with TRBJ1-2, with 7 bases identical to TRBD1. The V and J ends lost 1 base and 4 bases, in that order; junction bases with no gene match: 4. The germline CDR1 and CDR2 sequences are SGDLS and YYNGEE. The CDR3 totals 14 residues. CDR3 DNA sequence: TGTGCCAGCAGCGTATACGCAGGGGGCTATGGCTACACCTTC. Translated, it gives CASSVYAGGYGYTF. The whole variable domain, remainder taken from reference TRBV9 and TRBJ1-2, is DSGVTQTPKHLITATGQRVTLRCSPRSGDLSVYWYQQSLDQGLQFLIQYYNGEERAKGNILERFSAQQFPDLHSELNLSSLELGDSALYFCASSVYAGGYGYTFGSGTRLTVV.

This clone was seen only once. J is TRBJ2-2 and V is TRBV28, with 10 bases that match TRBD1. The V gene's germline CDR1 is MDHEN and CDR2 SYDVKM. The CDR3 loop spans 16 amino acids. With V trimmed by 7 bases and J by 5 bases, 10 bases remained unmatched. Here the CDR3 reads CASTRSGQGRTGELFF. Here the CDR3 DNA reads TGTGCCAGCACCCGCTCGGGACAGGGGAGGACCGGGGAGCTGTTTTTT. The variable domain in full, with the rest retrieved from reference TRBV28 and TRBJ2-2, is DVKVTQSSRYLVKRTGEKVFLECVQDMDHENMFWYRQDPGLGLRLIYFSYDVKMKEKGDIPEGYSVSREKKERFSLILESASTNQTSMYLCASTRSGQGRTGELFFGEGSRLTVL.

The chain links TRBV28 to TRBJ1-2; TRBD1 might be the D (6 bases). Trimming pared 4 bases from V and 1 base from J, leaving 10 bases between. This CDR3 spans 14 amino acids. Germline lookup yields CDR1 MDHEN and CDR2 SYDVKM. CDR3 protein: CASSWEQGNYGYTF. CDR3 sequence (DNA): TGTGCCAGCAGTTGGGAACAGGGTAACTATGGCTACACCTTC.

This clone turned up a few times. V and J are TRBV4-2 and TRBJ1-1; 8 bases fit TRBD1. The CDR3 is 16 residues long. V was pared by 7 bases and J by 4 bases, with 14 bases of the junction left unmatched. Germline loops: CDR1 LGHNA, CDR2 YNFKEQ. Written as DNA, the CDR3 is TGTGCCAGCAACATGGACGGCAGGGGGCCAGGCACTGAAGCTTTCTTT. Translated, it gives CASNMDGRGPGTEAFF.

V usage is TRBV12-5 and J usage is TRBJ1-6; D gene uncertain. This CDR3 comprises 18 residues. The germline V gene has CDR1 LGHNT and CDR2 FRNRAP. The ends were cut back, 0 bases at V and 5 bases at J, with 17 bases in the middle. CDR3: CASGLVLQKAGNNSPLHF. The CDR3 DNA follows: TGTGCTAGTGGTTTGGTACTTCAGAAGGCAGGAAATAATTCACCCCTCCACTTT.

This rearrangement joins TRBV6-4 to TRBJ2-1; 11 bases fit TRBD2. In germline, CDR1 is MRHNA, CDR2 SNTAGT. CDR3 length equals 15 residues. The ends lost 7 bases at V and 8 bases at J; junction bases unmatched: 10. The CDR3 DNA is TGTGCCAGCACGCCCCTAGCGGGAGGAGGCGATGAGCAGTTCTTC. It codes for CASTPLAGGGDEQFF.

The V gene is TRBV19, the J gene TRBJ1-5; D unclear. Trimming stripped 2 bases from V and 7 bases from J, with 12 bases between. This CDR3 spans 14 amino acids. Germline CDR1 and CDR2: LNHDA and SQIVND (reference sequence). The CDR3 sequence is CASSIQAGPQPQHF. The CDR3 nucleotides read TGTGCCAGTAGTATACAGGCGGGCCCCCAGCCCCAGCATTTT.

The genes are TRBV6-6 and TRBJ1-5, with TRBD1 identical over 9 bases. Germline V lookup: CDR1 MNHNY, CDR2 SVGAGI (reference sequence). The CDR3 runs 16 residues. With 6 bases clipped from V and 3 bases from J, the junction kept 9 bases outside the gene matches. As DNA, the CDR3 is TGTGCCAGCAGCCAGGGGACAGGGCCGTTCAATCAGCCCCAGCATTTT. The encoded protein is CASSQGTGPFNQPQHF.

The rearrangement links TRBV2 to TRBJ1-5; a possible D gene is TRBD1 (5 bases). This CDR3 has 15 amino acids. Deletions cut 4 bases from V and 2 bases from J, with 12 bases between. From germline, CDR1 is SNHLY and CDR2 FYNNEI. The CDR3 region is CASSGGGKGNQPQHF. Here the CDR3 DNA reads TGTGCCAGCAGTGGTGGGGGGAAGGGCAATCAGCCCCAGCATTTT.

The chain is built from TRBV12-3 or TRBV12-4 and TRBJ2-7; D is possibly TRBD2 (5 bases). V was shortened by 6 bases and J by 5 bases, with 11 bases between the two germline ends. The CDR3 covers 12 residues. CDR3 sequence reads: CASSNTGNEQYF. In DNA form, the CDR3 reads TGTGCCAGCAGCAACACGGGGAACGAGCAGTACTTC.

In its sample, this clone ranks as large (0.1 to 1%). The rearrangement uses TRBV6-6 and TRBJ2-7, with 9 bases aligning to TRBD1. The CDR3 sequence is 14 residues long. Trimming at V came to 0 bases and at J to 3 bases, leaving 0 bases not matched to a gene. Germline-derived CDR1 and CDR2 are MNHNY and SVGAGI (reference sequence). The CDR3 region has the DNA TGTGCCAGCAGTTACTCGACAGGGGGCTACGAGCAGTACTTC. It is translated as CASSYSTGGYEQYF.

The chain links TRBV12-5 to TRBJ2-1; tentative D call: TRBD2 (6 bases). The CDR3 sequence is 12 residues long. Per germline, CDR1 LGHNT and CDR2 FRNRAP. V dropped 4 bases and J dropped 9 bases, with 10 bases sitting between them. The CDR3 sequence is CASGWGVAEQFF. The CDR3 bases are TGTGCTAGTGGTTGGGGGGTGGCTGAGCAGTTCTTC.

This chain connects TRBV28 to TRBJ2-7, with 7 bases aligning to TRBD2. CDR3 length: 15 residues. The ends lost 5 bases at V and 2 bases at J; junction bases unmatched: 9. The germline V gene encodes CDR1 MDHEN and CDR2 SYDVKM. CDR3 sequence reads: CASSAPGRTPYEQYF. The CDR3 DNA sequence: TGTGCCAGCAGTGCTCCCGGGAGGACCCCCTACGAGCAGTACTTC.

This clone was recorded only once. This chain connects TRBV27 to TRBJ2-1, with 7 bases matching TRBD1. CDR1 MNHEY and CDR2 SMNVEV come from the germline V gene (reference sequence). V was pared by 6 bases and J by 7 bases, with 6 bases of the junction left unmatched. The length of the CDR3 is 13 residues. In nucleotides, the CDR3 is TGTGCCAGCAGGACAGGGTCCCTAAATGAGCAGTTCTTC. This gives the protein CASRTGSLNEQFF.

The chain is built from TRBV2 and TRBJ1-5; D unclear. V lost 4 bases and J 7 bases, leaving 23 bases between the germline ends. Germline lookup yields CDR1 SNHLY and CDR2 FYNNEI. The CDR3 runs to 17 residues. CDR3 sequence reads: CASSARWAALSPQPQHF. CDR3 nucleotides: TGTGCCAGCAGTGCCCGTTGGGCTGCCCTCAGCCCCCAGCCCCAGCATTTT.

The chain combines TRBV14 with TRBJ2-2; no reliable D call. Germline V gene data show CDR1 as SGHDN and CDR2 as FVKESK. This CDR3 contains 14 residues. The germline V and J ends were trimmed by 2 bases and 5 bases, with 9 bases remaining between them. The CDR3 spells CASSQNILTGELFF. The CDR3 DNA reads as TGTGCCAGCAGCCAAAATATCCTTACCGGGGAGCTGTTTTTT. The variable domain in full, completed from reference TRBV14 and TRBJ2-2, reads EAGVTQFPSHSVIEKGQTVTLRCDPISGHDNLYWYRRVMGKEIKFLLHFVKESKQDESGMPNNRFLAERTGGTYSTLKVQPAELEDSGVYFCASSQNILTGELFFGEGSRLTVL.

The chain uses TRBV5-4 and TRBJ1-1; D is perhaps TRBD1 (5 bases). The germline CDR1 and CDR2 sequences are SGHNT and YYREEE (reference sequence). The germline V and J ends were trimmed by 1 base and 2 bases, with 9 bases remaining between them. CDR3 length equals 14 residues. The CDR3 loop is CASSLPTVNTEAFF. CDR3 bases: TGTGCCAGCAGCTTGCCGACAGTCAACACTGAAGCTTTCTTT.